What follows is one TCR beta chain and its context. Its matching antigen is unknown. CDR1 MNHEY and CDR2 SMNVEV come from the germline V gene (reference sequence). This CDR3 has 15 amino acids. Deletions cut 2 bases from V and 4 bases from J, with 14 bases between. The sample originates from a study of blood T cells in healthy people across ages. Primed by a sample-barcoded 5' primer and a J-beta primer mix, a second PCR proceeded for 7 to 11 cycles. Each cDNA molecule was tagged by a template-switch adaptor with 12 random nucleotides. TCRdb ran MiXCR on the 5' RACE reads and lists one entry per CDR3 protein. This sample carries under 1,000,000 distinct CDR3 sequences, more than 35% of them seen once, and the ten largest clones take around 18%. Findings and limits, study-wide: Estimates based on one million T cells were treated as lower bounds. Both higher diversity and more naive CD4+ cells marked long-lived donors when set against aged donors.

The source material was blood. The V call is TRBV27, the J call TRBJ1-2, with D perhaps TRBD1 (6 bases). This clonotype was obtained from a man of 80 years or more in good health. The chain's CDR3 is CASSLVFDRSYGYTF. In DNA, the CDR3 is TGTGCCAGCAGTTTAGTTTTCGACAGGAGCTATGGCTACACCTTC.